A single sample gave rise to the 31 T cell receptor beta chains below, sequenced in a study of blood T cell repertoires in COVID-19. Measured with immunoSEQ multiplex PCR; TCRdb has only the in-frame clones, and not every one. The sample yields about 200,000 clones, roughly 90% seen once. Input material: peripheral blood. Every receptor here comes from a woman in her forties or fifties with acute or convalescent COVID-19.

This clone was seen just once. The chain is built from TRBV29-1 and TRBJ1-3; TRBD1 matches at 8 bases. V was pared by 6 bases and J by 3 bases, with 4 bases of the junction left unmatched. Germline V lookup: CDR1 SQVTM, CDR2 ANQGSEA. CDR3 length: 13 amino acids. The CDR3 DNA reads as TGCAGCGTGGACGGACAGGGTGGAAACACCATATATTTT. It translates to CSVDGQGGNTIYF.

This CDR3 reads CASSQNKLTDTQYF. The CDR3 bases are TGCGCCAGCAGCCAAAATAAACTGACAGATACGCAGTATTTT. V is TRBV4-3 and J is TRBJ2-3; D unresolved. The germline V gene encodes CDR1 LGHNA and CDR2 YSLEER. V was cut by 2 bases and J by 3 bases, with 9 bases left in between. This CDR3 has 14 residues.

The V call is TRBV3-1 (or the pseudogene TRBV3-2), the J call TRBJ2-7, with 9 nucleotides matching TRBD1. The ends lost 4 bases at V and 2 bases at J; junction bases unmatched: 12. This CDR3 region has 17 residues. Germline V gene data show CDR1 as LGHDT and CDR2 as YNNKEL (reference sequence). As DNA, the CDR3 is TGTGCCAGCAGCCCCCGTAAAACCGGGACAGGGACCTACGAGCAGTACTTC. Amino acids: CASSPRKTGTGTYEQYF.

The chain employs TRBV7-2 and TRBJ1-5; D is undetermined. Germline loops: CDR1 SGHTA, CDR2 FQGNSA. The CDR3 loop spans 14 amino acids. Trimming cost V 2 bases and J 0 bases, with 5 bases left between them. In DNA form, the CDR3 reads TGTGCCAGCAGCTTAATATCTAGCAATCAGCCCCAGCATTTT. It is translated as CASSLISSNQPQHF.

The rearrangement links TRBV27 to TRBJ1-4; D possibly corresponds to TRBD1 (6 bases). The CDR3 runs to 14 residues. CDR1 MNHEY and CDR2 SMNVEV come from the germline V gene (reference sequence). The germline V and J ends were trimmed by 2 bases and 8 bases, with 12 bases remaining between them. The CDR3 DNA reads as TGTGCCAGCAGTTTACTACAGGGCGGCGAAAAACTGTTTTTT. It translates to CASSLLQGGEKLFF.

CDR3 sequence (DNA): TGTGCCAGCGGTGGACAGGCAGCCTACGAGCAGTACTTC. It yields the protein CASGGQAAYEQYF. The rearrangement links TRBV11-2 to TRBJ2-7; 7 bases line up with TRBD1. The V segment lost 8 bases and the J segment 2 bases; nucleotides outside the gene matches: 6. The CDR3 covers 13 residues. Germline CDR1 SGHAT, CDR2 FQNNGV.

The rearrangement uses TRBV4-1 and TRBJ2-7; TRBD1 matches at 8 bases. V was clipped by 3 bases and J by 2 bases; unmatched bases: 3. This CDR3 has 14 amino acids. The germline gives CDR1 MGHRA, CDR2 YSYEKL. CDR3 region: CASSQGDRTYEQYF. As DNA, the CDR3 is TGCGCCAGCAGCCAGGGGGACAGGACCTACGAGCAGTACTTC.

The chain combines TRBV5-6 with TRBJ2-7; TRBD1 matches 8 bases. The CDR3 spans 18 residues. CDR1 SGHDT and CDR2 YYEEEE come from the germline V gene. Trimming removed 4 bases from V and 0 bases from J; junction bases left unmatched: 15. For the CDR3, the DNA is TGTGCCAGCAGCCCTTATCCGGGACAGGCCACTCGCTCCTACGAGCAGTACTTC. This translates into CASSPYPGQATRSYEQYF.

The genes are TRBV10-3 and TRBJ1-2; D may be TRBD1 (5 bases). The CDR3 spans 13 residues. Per germline, CDR1 ENHRY and CDR2 SYGVKD. The V end was cut by 3 bases, the J end by 6 bases, with 11 bases between. In DNA form, the CDR3 reads TGTGCCATCAGTGAAGGCTTAGGGGATGGCTACACCTTC. Translating gives CAISEGLGDGYTF.

The rearrangement uses TRBV11-2 and TRBJ2-2; D perhaps matches TRBD1 (6 bases). The CDR3 spans 15 residues. V was shortened by 4 bases and J by 2 bases, with 11 bases between the two germline ends. The germline gives CDR1 SGHAT, CDR2 FQNNGV. The DNA for the CDR3 is TGTGCCAGCAGCTCCGGACAGCTTAACACCGGGGAGCTGTTTTTT. It is translated as CASSSGQLNTGELFF.

This chain uses TRBV18 with TRBJ1-6; D unclear. From germline, CDR1 is KGHSH and CDR2 LQKENI. CDR3 size: 15 residues. V was cut by 1 base and J by 0 bases, with 4 bases left in between. The CDR3 region has the DNA TGTGCCAGCTCACCACAGAGCTCCTATAATTCACCCCTCCACTTT. This gives the protein CASSPQSSYNSPLHF.

The V and J genes are TRBV5-4 and TRBJ2-5; 11 positions match TRBD2. The CDR3 has 14 amino acids. Germline CDR1 is SGHNT and CDR2 is YYREEE (reference sequence). The V segment lost 6 bases and the J segment 2 bases; nucleotides outside the gene matches: 3. The CDR3 coding sequence is TGTGCCAGCAACCTAGCGGGGGGACAAGAGACCCAGTACTTC. Its translation: CASNLAGGQETQYF. Based on the CDR3 plus reference TRBV5-4 and TRBJ2-5, the full variable domain is ETGVTQSPTHLIKTRGQQVTLRCSSQSGHNTVSWYQQALGQGPQFIFQYYREEENGRGNFPPRFSGLQFPNYSSELNVNALELDDSALYLCASNLAGGQETQYFGPGTRLLVL.

The gene calls are TRBV9 and TRBJ1-4, with 7 bases fitting TRBD1. The V gene's germline CDR1 is SGDLS and CDR2 YYNGEE. The V and J ends lost 3 bases and 4 bases, in that order; junction bases with no gene match: 6. The CDR3 totals 15 residues. The CDR3 coding sequence is TGTGCCAGCAGCGCTACAGGGGCCGGTAATGAAAAACTGTTTTTT. Protein sequence: CASSATGAGNEKLFF.

CDR3 nucleotides: TGTGCCACCAGTGGAAGCGACTCCTACAATGAGCAGTTCTTC. Translation gives CATSGSDSYNEQFF. The rearrangement joins TRBV24-1 to TRBJ2-1; D gene ambiguous. CDR1 and CDR2 from the germline V gene are KGHDR and SFDVKD. This CDR3 contains 14 residues. The V and J ends lost 5 bases and 0 bases respectively, with 7 bases between them.

The chain has TRBV10-2 and TRBJ1-1; tentatively, D is TRBD1 (5 bases). Deletions cut 6 bases from V and 1 base from J, with 9 bases between. This CDR3 has 13 amino acids. CDR1 is WSHSY and CDR2 is SAAADI in the germline V gene. The CDR3 protein is CASSPTGNTEAFF. The CDR3 nucleotides are TGCGCCAGCAGCCCCACAGGGAACACTGAAGCTTTCTTT.

V gene TRBV11-3 combines with J gene TRBJ2-5; tentatively, D is TRBD1 (5 bases). V was trimmed by 1 base and J by 7 bases, leaving 10 bases between them. The CDR3 runs to 13 residues. CDR1 and CDR2 from the germline V gene are SGHNT and YENEEA. The CDR3 is CASSLGTMGTQYF. As DNA, the CDR3 is TGTGCCAGCAGCTTAGGGACAATGGGGACCCAGTACTTC.

V gene TRBV7-2 combines with J gene TRBJ2-1; possible D gene TRBD2, 6 bases. This CDR3 spans 15 amino acids. Germline V gene lookup returns CDR1 SGHTA and CDR2 FQGNSA. Trimming removed 1 base from V and 2 bases from J, with 9 bases in between. The CDR3 DNA reads as TGTGCCAGCAGCTTAGGTCGGGGGACCTACAATGAGCAGTTCTTC. It yields the protein CASSLGRGTYNEQFF.

The chain is built from TRBV2 and TRBJ2-7; tentatively, D is TRBD1 (5 bases). CDR1 is SNHLY, CDR2 FYNNEI, per germline. V was cut by 4 bases and J by 7 bases, with 11 bases left in between. The CDR3 consists of 12 residues. The CDR3 is CASSAGIGEQYF. The CDR3 region has the DNA TGTGCCAGCAGTGCAGGGATCGGAGAGCAGTACTTC.

This chain connects TRBV12-3 or TRBV12-4 to TRBJ2-7; TRBD1 might be the D (6 bases). With 8 bases removed from V and 4 bases from J, the gap between germline ends came to 12 bases. This CDR3 comprises 12 residues. The CDR3 sequence is CASGPQGYEQYF. Written as DNA, the CDR3 is TGTGCCAGCGGCCCGCAGGGGTACGAGCAGTACTTC.

CDR3: CASSLVVNSPLHF. The DNA for the CDR3 is TGTGCCAGCAGCTTAGTAGTAAATTCACCCCTCCACTTT. The chain has TRBV11-2 and TRBJ1-6; D gene uncertain. CDR3 length equals 13 residues. Between the trimmed V and J ends, which lost 1 base and 7 bases, there was a span of 5 bases. Germline values: CDR1 SGHAT, CDR2 FQNNGV.

This chain connects TRBV2 to TRBJ1-5; 9 nucleotides align to TRBD1. V was clipped by 3 bases and J by 9 bases; unmatched bases: 6. The CDR3 extends over 14 amino acids. Germline lookup yields CDR1 SNHLY and CDR2 FYNNEI. CDR3 sequence: CASSEGQGWGPQHF. The CDR3 coding sequence is TGTGCCAGCAGTGAGGGACAGGGATGGGGGCCCCAGCATTTT.

This chain links TRBV15 with TRBJ1-6; 7 positions agree with TRBD1. Germline V CDR1 and CDR2: LNHNV, YYDKDF (reference sequence). The V segment lost 3 bases and the J segment 7 bases; nucleotides outside the gene matches: 6. This CDR3 contains 15 residues. For the CDR3, the DNA is TGTGCCACCAGCAGGGAGACAGGGCTAAATTCACCCCTCCACTTT. As protein: CATSRETGLNSPLHF.

The chain uses TRBV27 and TRBJ2-2, with a tentative D call TRBD1 (6 bases). Between the trimmed V and J ends, which lost 6 bases and 5 bases, there was a span of 13 bases. The CDR3 is made up of 14 amino acids. Per the germline V gene, CDR1 is MNHEY and CDR2 is SMNVEV (reference sequence). The CDR3 sequence is CASSRGVRTGELFF. DNA for the CDR3: TGTGCCAGCAGCAGGGGAGTGAGGACCGGGGAGCTGTTTTTT.

The chain links TRBV6-2 or TRBV6-3 to TRBJ2-7; 11 nucleotides agree with TRBD2. V was pared by 2 bases and J by 4 bases, with 16 bases of the junction left unmatched. Germline loops: CDR1 MNHEY, CDR2 SVGEGT. The CDR3 is 19 residues long. The CDR3 DNA follows: TGTGCCAGCAGTTACCCGGGGACTAGCGGCACGAAATTTAGTTACGAGCAGTACTTC. The encoded protein is CASSYPGTSGTKFSYEQYF.

This clone was observed a single time. This rearrangement joins TRBV7-9 to TRBJ2-3; 7 nucleotides agree with TRBD1. Germline V gives CDR1 SEHNR, CDR2 FQNEAQ (reference sequence). Trimming took 5 bases from V and 0 from J; bases not matched to a gene: 8. This CDR3 comprises 16 residues. The CDR3, as DNA: TGTGCCAGCAGCCCCCGGACAGGCGAAAGCACAGATACGCAGTATTTT. Amino acid sequence: CASSPRTGESTDTQYF.

This clone was detected only a few times. The rearrangement uses TRBV2 and TRBJ1-1, with 9 bases fitting TRBD1. Germline V gene sequence: CDR1 SNHLY, CDR2 FYNNEI. V was pared by 5 bases and J by 5 bases, with 6 bases of the junction left unmatched. The CDR3 length is 14 residues. Here the CDR3 DNA reads TGTGCCAGCAGTAACAGGGGGCAGAGGACTGAAGCTTTCTTT. Its translation: CASSNRGQRTEAFF.

The J gene is TRBJ1-3, the V gene TRBV14, with D perhaps TRBD1 (6 bases). Germline lookup yields CDR1 SGHDN and CDR2 FVKESK. The CDR3 is 14 amino acids. V lost 6 bases and J lost 4, with 13 bases in between. The CDR3: CASRDTGRGNTIYF. In DNA, the CDR3 is TGTGCCAGCAGGGATACAGGGAGAGGAAACACCATATATTTT.

This clone showed up just once. The V and J genes are TRBV18 and TRBJ2-2; D is possibly TRBD1 (5 bases). Trimming pared 1 base from V and 8 bases from J, leaving 20 bases between. From germline, CDR1 is KGHSH and CDR2 LQKENI. The CDR3 contains 17 residues. The CDR3 sequence is CASSPRITGLDLGELFF. In DNA, the CDR3 is TGTGCCAGCTCACCACGAATCACAGGCTTGGATTTGGGGGAGCTGTTTTTT.

This clone was recorded once. The chain recombines TRBV3-1 (or the pseudogene TRBV3-2) with TRBJ1-2; TRBD1 agrees at 7 bases. V lost 3 bases, J lost 8 bases, and 18 bases stayed unmatched. Germline V lookup: CDR1 LGHDT, CDR2 YNNKEL (reference sequence). CDR3 length equals 17 residues. CDR3 nucleotides: TGTGCCAGCAGCCACGACAGCCTGGGACAGTTTAAGGAGGGCTACACCTTC. Translated: CASSHDSLGQFKEGYTF.

The CDR3 region is CAISESGVETQYF. The CDR3 nucleotides read TGTGCCATCAGTGAGTCAGGGGTCGAGACCCAGTACTTC. The genes are TRBV10-3 and TRBJ2-5, with D possibly matching TRBD1 (5 bases). Trimming took off 0 bases at V and 5 bases at J, with 7 bases between the two ends. The CDR3 sequence is 13 residues long. Per germline, CDR1 ENHRY and CDR2 SYGVKD.

The chain employs TRBV5-6 and TRBJ1-3, with 8 nucleotides matching TRBD1. Germline values: CDR1 SGHDT, CDR2 YYEEEE. V gave up 4 bases and J gave up 0 bases; unmatched junction bases: 6. This CDR3 contains 16 residues. CDR3 sequence (DNA): TGTGCCAGCAGCCCTGACAGGGGTTTCTCTGGAAACACCATATATTTT. Protein product: CASSPDRGFSGNTIYF.